This entry describes one T cell receptor beta chain. Those enrolled in Seattle joined during active infection and were followed longitudinally afterward. The data originate from a study of blood T cell repertoires in COVID-19. Study at large: Whether acute or convalescent, the COVID-19 samples came from the United States, Italy and Spain. In each case, the material was cDNA or gDNA derived from T cells, B-cell-depleted T cells, or PBMCs.

CDR1 and CDR2 from the germline V gene are KGHDR and SFDVKD. CDR3 length: 14 amino acids. Deletions cut 6 bases from V and 6 bases from J, with 14 bases between. Authors' processing steps: Amplification of reference gene primers was used by the study to estimate nucleated cell counts. Only in-frame clones appear in the TCRdb table, and some are missing; sequencing was by immunoSEQ multiplex PCR. V, J and clone size are taken as reported in that table, and D and trimming were inferred from the DNA itself. The data contain fewer than 700,000 clones, less than 90% of them singletons. This sequence was found in a woman aged 45-65 years with COVID-19, enrolled during active disease. The specimen was peripheral blood. The chain has TRBV24-1 and TRBJ1-5, with D unclear. CDR3 region: CATSLRGGGQPQHF. Here the CDR3 DNA reads TGTGCCACCAGTTTACGGGGAGGAGGTCAGCCCCAGCATTTT.